A single sample gave rise to the 15 T cell receptor beta chains below, sequenced in a study of Graves' ophthalmopathy and Graves' hyperthyroidism. Amplifying from RNA transcripts, the study obtained TCR beta CDR3 regions. HTBI primers primed a first-round RT-PCR, and a second-round multiplex PCR followed. MiXCR, run by TCRdb on the multiplex PCR reads, gives a single entry per CDR3 protein. The sample records a few hundred thousand distinct CDR3 sequences, 20% to 25% being singletons. The sample consisted of peripheral blood. These receptors came from a woman in her forties or fifties with Graves' ophthalmopathy.

The rearrangement links TRBV27 to TRBJ1-1; maybe TRBD1 (6 bases). With 2 bases removed from V and 5 bases from J, the gap between germline ends came to 15 bases. Germline CDR1 MNHEY, CDR2 SMNVEV (reference sequence). This CDR3 has 15 residues. In nucleotides, the CDR3 is TGTGCCAGCAGTTTAATTAATCCAGGGGTGACTGAAGCTTTCTTT. This encodes CASSLINPGVTEAFF.

This chain connects TRBV15 to TRBJ2-2, with D possibly called TRBD1 or TRBD2 (6 bases each). Germline CDR1 LNHNV, CDR2 YYDKDF (reference sequence). V was trimmed by 0 bases and J by 6 bases, leaving 17 bases between them. The CDR3 is made up of 17 amino acids. CDR3 sequence (DNA): TGTGCCACCAGCAGAGATCTTTCTTTAGGGGGGCCCGGGGAGCTGTTTTTT. Amino acids: CATSRDLSLGGPGELFF.

Regarding this clonotype: A much larger clone lies a single base off, so this may be a read error. J is TRBJ2-7 and V is TRBV29-1; 8 nucleotides match TRBD2. Germline V CDR1 and CDR2: SQVTM, ANQGSEA. With V trimmed by 4 bases and J by 2 bases, 4 bases remained unmatched. CDR3 size: 13 residues. The CDR3 sequence: CSVALAAPYEQYF. The CDR3 coding sequence is TGCAGCGTTGCACTAGCGGCCCCCTACGAGCAGTACTTC.

The gene calls are TRBV5-1 and TRBJ2-1; perhaps TRBD1 as D (5 bases). The germline CDR1 and CDR2 sequences are SGHRS and YFSETQ. This CDR3 is built from 12 residues. The V end was cut by 4 bases, the J end by 9 bases, with 11 bases between. The CDR3 bases are TGCGCCAGCAGCCCGGACATTGGTGAGCAGTTCTTC. Protein sequence: CASSPDIGEQFF.

The V call is TRBV20-1, the J call TRBJ1-1, with D perhaps matching TRBD1 (5 bases). Per germline, CDR1 DFQATT and CDR2 SNEGSKA (reference sequence). This CDR3 spans 13 amino acids. Trimming shortened V by 7 bases and J by 0 bases, and 12 bases separated the two germline ends. The CDR3 sequence: CSVSTAMNTEAFF. The CDR3 DNA is TGCAGTGTCTCGACAGCGATGAACACTGAAGCTTTCTTT.

On this clonotype: At one of its ends the junction is not consistent with the germline gene, which may arise from a read error. The gene calls are TRBV9 and TRBJ2-2; tentatively, D is TRBD1 or TRBD2 (5 bases each). The CDR3 runs 16 residues. The V gene's germline CDR1 is SGDLS and CDR2 YYNGEE. The CDR3 coding sequence is TGTGCCAGCAGCGTGCAAGGGGAGACTAACACCGGGGAGCTGTCTTTT. Its protein is CASSVQGETNTGELSF.

This clonotype was counted at least ten times. The chain joins TRBV30 to TRBJ1-1; D remains unclear. This CDR3 is 14 amino acids long. Germline CDR1 GTSNPN, CDR2 SVGIG (reference sequence). Trimming stripped 3 bases from V and 4 bases from J, with 15 bases between. CDR3: CAWSTIRVRTEAFF. DNA of the CDR3: TGTGCCTGGAGCACCATAAGGGTTCGCACTGAAGCTTTCTTT.

This clonotype was seen ten or more times. This sequence joins TRBV28 and TRBJ1-5, with TRBD1 as a possible D gene (5 bases). The CDR3 runs to 17 residues. CDR1 and CDR2 (germline): MDHEN, SYDVKM. V was clipped by 4 bases and J by 2 bases, with 18 bases between them. CDR3 nucleotides: TGTGCCAGCAGTTCCCCCCAAAGGGGTTTTCGCAATCAGCCCCAGCATTTT. The encoded protein is CASSSPQRGFRNQPQHF.

This chain joins TRBV6-1 and TRBJ1-5; 9 nucleotides align to TRBD1. Trimming at V came to 8 bases and at J to 5 bases, leaving 13 bases not matched to a gene. CDR1 and CDR2 from the germline V gene are MNHNS and SASEGT. The CDR3 is made up of 16 amino acids. This CDR3 is CASRTRDRVSHQPQHF. CDR3 nucleotides: TGTGCCAGCCGGACCCGGGACAGGGTGAGCCATCAGCCCCAGCATTTT.

The table lists this clonotype with many counts. The V call is TRBV9, the J call TRBJ2-5, with D hard to call. This CDR3 spans 16 amino acids. In germline, CDR1 is SGDLS, CDR2 YYNGEE. Between the trimmed V and J ends, which lost 0 bases and 2 bases, there was a span of 14 bases. CDR3 DNA sequence: TGTGCCAGCAGCGTAGGAGGCCTGTCGGATCAAGAGACCCAGTACTTC. It codes for CASSVGGLSDQETQYF.

This clonotype has a count of ten or more. The CDR3 coding sequence is TGCAGCGTGCCCAAGGGAACAGGCATGAACACTGAAGCTTTCTTT. Its protein is CSVPKGTGMNTEAFF. The chain recombines TRBV29-1 with TRBJ1-1; TRBD1 might be the D (5 bases). Germline V CDR1 and CDR2: SQVTM, ANQGSEA. Between the trimmed V and J ends, which lost 6 bases and 0 bases, there was a span of 17 bases. CDR3 length equals 15 residues.

In its sample, this clonotype was seen many times. The chain has TRBV7-6 and TRBJ2-5; D unclear. The CDR3 contains 12 residues. Germline V lookup: CDR1 SGHVS, CDR2 FNYEAQ. The ends were cut back, 2 bases at V and 2 bases at J, with 3 bases in the middle. Here the CDR3 DNA reads TGTGCCAGCAGCTTACTACAAGAGACCCAGTACTTC. It encodes CASSLLQETQYF. Based on the CDR3 plus reference TRBV7-6 and TRBJ2-5, the full variable domain is GAGVSQSPRYKVTKRGQDVALRCDPISGHVSLYWYRQALGQGPEFLTYFNYEAQQDKSGLPNDRFSAERPEGSISTLTIQRTEQRDSAMYRCASSLLQETQYFGPGTRLLVL.

This clonotype occurred many times. V gene TRBV10-3 combines with J gene TRBJ1-1; unclear D gene. The CDR3 is made up of 13 amino acids. V lost 2 bases, J lost 1 base, and 5 bases lay in between. Germline CDR1 and CDR2: ENHRY and SYGVKD. CDR3 nucleotide sequence: TGTGCCATCAGTGAGCCCAGGAACACTGAAGCTTTCTTT. The encoded protein is CAISEPRNTEAFF.

This clonotype was observed at least ten times. V gene TRBV10-3 combines with J gene TRBJ2-7; D is unclear. Germline assignment: CDR1 ENHRY and CDR2 SYGVKD. The CDR3 is 14 residues long. Trimming left V 6 bases short and J 3 bases short, with 15 bases between. The CDR3 region is CAISRTEEVYEQYF. The CDR3 nucleotides are TGTGCCATCAGCCGAACGGAAGAGGTCTACGAGCAGTACTTC.

The V and J genes are TRBV11-1 and TRBJ2-7; 9 nucleotides line up with TRBD1. V shed 5 bases, J shed 4 bases, and the junction held 12 bases outside the gene matches. The CDR3 covers 16 residues. Germline lookup yields CDR1 SGHAT and CDR2 FQDESV (reference sequence). The CDR3 DNA is TGTGCCAGCAGCCCCTTCGGGACAGGGCGACTGTACGAGCAGTACTTC. This sequence encodes CASSPFGTGRLYEQYF.